One and the same sample provided the 10 T cell receptor beta chains below, sequenced in a study of vaccination and CD4 T cells after COVID-19. Time point here: late sampling 161 to 241 days after vaccination in a few convalescent patients. Regarding treatment: roughly 11-day PBMC culture with coronavirus spike peptide pools or control peptides (ViraFEST assay). Which antigens these TCRs recognize remains unknown. Cultured CD4+ T cell DNA was sequenced using the Oncomine TCR Beta short-read assay. Each CDR3 protein gets one entry after TCRdb re-called the PCR reads with MiXCR. The repertoire holds 20,000 to 30,000 distinct CDR3 sequences, about 42% seen once, with 4.1% in the top ten. The specimen was CD4+ T cells from blood, cultured in vitro, collected about 7 months after SARS-CoV-2 vaccination. These receptor sequences come from a human donor who had recovered from COVID-19.

The V and J genes are TRBV7-2 and TRBJ1-2; no definite D call. Trimming removed 1 base at V and 3 bases at J, with 0 bases between. The germline V gene has CDR1 SGHTA and CDR2 FQGNSA. The CDR3 sequence is 11 residues long. CDR3 nucleotides: TGTGCCAGCAGCTTAGACTATGGCTACACCTTC. It yields the protein CASSLDYGYTF.

This clonotype was picked up a small number of times. CDR3 DNA: TGCAGTGCTAAGATTTTCGGCCTCCAAGAGACCCAGTACTTC. Translation: CSAKIFGLQETQYF. The chain is built from TRBV20-1 and TRBJ2-5; D is ambiguous. The CDR3 contains 14 residues. Germline V CDR1 and CDR2: DFQATT, SNEGSKA (reference sequence). Trimming took 4 bases from V and 1 from J, leaving 13 bases between them.

The J gene is TRBJ2-1, the V gene TRBV20-1, with D perhaps matching TRBD2 (6 bases). The CDR3 totals 12 residues. With 3 bases removed from V and 7 bases from J, the gap between germline ends came to 10 bases. In germline, CDR1 is DFQATT, CDR2 SNEGSKA (reference sequence). CDR3 in amino acids: CSARGGRNEQFF. The CDR3 DNA reads TGCAGTGCTAGGGGGGGAAGGAATGAGCAGTTCTTC.

The chain uses TRBV15 and TRBJ2-5, with TRBD2 as a possible D gene (6 bases). The CDR3 is 14 amino acids. The ends were cut back, 0 bases at V and 5 bases at J, with 10 bases in the middle. Germline CDR1 is LNHNV and CDR2 is YYDKDF (reference sequence). The CDR3 sequence: CATSRDPGVETQYF. The CDR3 DNA is TGTGCCACCAGCAGAGATCCGGGAGTGGAGACCCAGTACTTC.

V usage is TRBV5-1 and J usage is TRBJ2-3; a possible D gene is TRBD2 (6 bases). Germline values: CDR1 SGHRS, CDR2 YFSETQ. V lost 0 bases to trimming and J lost 3 bases, with 8 bases between them. This CDR3 has 14 amino acids. Here the CDR3 reads CASSLDGRTDTQYF. The CDR3 coding sequence is TGCGCCAGCAGCTTGGACGGGAGAACAGATACGCAGTATTTT.

This clonotype is classed as medium-sized. V and J are TRBV7-8 and TRBJ2-1; unclear D gene. The germline V and J ends were trimmed by 0 bases and 4 bases, with 7 bases remaining between them. This CDR3 is built from 14 residues. Germline lookup yields CDR1 SGHVS and CDR2 FQNEAQ. The CDR3 DNA reads TGTGCCAGCAGCTTAGCGCACTTGTACAATGAGCAGTTCTTC. Translating it yields CASSLAHLYNEQFF. Based on the CDR3 plus reference TRBV7-8 and TRBJ2-1, the full variable domain is GAGVSQSPRYKVAKRGQDVALRCDPISGHVSLFWYQQALGQGPEFLTYFQNEAQLDKSGLPSDRFFAERPEGSVSTLKIQRTQQEDSAVYLCASSLAHLYNEQFFGPGTRLTVL.

This sequence joins TRBV20-1 and TRBJ1-6, with D maybe TRBD1 (6 bases). The CDR3 spans 15 residues. The germline V gene has CDR1 DFQATT and CDR2 SNEGSKA (reference sequence). The V end lost 4 bases, the J end lost 0 bases, and 10 bases lay between the germline ends. CDR3 region: CSAKGQSSYNSPLHF. CDR3 bases: TGCAGTGCTAAAGGACAGAGCTCCTATAATTCACCCCTCCACTTT.

This clonotype was counted only a few times. This chain connects TRBV6-1 to TRBJ2-5, with 8 bases matching TRBD1. Germline V gives CDR1 MNHNS, CDR2 SASEGT. The V and J ends lost 6 bases and 4 bases, in that order; junction bases with no gene match: 7. The CDR3 is 14 residues long. The CDR3 DNA reads as TGTGCCAGCAGGAGGGACAGGCAAGGAGAGACCCAGTACTTC. As protein: CASRRDRQGETQYF.

The rearrangement links TRBV12-3 or TRBV12-4 to TRBJ2-7; 10 nucleotides line up with TRBD1. CDR3 length equals 12 residues. J gave up 7 bases and V 8 bases, and 5 bases lay outside the gene matches. The CDR3 DNA reads as TGTGCCAGCCGACAGGGGGCGTTGGAGCAGTACTTC. It specifies CASRQGALEQYF.

This clonotype was seen only a few times. This chain joins TRBV7-2 and TRBJ2-7; TRBD2 agrees at 8 bases. Germline lookup yields CDR1 SGHTA and CDR2 FQGNSA. There are 14 residues in the CDR3. With V trimmed by 5 bases and J by 4 bases, 7 bases remained unmatched. CDR3: CASSHSGIGYEQYF. In DNA, the CDR3 is TGTGCCAGCAGCCATAGCGGGATAGGGTACGAGCAGTACTTC. Full variable domain (remainder filled in from reference TRBV7-2 and TRBJ2-7): GAGVSQSPSNKVTEKGKDVELRCDPISGHTALYWYRQSLGQGLEFLIYFQGNSAPDKSGLPSDRFSAERTGGSVSTLTIQRTQQEDSAVYLCASSHSGIGYEQYFGPGTRLTVT.